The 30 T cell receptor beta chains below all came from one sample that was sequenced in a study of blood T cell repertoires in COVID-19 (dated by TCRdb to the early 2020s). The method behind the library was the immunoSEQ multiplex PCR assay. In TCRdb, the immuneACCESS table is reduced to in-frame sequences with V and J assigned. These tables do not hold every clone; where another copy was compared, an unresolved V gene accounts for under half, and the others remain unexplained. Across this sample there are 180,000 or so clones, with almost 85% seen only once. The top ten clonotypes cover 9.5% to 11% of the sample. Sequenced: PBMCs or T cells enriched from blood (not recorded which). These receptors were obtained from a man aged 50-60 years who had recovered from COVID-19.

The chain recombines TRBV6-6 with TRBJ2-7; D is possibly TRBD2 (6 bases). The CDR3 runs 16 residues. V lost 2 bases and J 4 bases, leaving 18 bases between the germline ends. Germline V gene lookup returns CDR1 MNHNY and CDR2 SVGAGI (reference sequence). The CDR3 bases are TGTGCCAGCAGTTACGGCAAATTAGGGACTTCTTACGAGCAGTACTTC. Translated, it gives CASSYGKLGTSYEQYF.

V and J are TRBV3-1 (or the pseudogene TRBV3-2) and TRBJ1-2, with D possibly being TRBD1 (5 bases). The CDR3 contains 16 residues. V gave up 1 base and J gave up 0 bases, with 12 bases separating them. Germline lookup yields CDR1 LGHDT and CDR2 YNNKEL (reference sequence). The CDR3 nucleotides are TGTGCCAGCAGCCAAGCCCCTTCGGGGGCTAACTATGGCTACACCTTC. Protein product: CASSQAPSGANYGYTF.

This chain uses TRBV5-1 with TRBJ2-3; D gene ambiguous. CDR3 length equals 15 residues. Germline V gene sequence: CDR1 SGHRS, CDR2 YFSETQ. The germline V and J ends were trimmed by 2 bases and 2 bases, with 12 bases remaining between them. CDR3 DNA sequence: TGCGCCAGCAGCTTTGAGGTCCCAAACACAGATACGCAGTATTTT. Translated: CASSFEVPNTDTQYF.

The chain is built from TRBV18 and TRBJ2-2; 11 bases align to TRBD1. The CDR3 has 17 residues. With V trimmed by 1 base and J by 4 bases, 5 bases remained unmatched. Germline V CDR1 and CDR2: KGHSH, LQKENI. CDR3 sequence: CASSPRTGGEGTGELFF. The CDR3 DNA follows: TGTGCCAGCTCACCACGGACAGGGGGCGAGGGCACCGGGGAGCTGTTTTTT.

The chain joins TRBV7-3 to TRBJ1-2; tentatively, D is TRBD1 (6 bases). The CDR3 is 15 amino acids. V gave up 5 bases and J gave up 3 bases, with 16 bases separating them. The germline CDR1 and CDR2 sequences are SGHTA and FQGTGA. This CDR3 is CASSPSATGDYGYTF. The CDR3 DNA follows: TGTGCCAGCAGCCCCAGCGCGACAGGCGACTATGGCTACACCTTC.

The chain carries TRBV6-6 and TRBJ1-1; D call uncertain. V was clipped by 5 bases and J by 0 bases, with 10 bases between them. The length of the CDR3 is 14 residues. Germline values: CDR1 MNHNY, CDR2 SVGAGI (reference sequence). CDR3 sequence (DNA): TGTGCCAGCAGTCGAGAGCCGGTGAACACTGAAGCTTTCTTT. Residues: CASSREPVNTEAFF.

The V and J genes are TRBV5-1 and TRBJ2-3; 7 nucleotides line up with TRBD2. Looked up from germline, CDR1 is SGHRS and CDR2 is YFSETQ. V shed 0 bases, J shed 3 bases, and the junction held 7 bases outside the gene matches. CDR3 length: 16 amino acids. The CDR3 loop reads CASSLGGGGGTDTQYF. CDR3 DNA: TGCGCCAGCAGCTTGGGTGGCGGGGGTGGAACAGATACGCAGTATTTT. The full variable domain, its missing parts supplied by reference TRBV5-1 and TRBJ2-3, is KAGVTQTPRYLIKTRGQQVTLSCSPISGHRSVSWYQQTPGQGLQFLFEYFSETQRNKGNFPGRFSGRQFSNSRSEMNVSTLELGDSALYLCASSLGGGGGTDTQYFGPGTRLTVL.

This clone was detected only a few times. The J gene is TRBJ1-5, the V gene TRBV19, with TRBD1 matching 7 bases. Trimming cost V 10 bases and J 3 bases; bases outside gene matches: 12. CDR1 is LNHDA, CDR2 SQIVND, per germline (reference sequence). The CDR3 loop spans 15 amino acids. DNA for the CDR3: TGTGCCACTACGGACGTCAAGGGGGCCAATCAGCCCCAGCATTTT. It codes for CATTDVKGANQPQHF. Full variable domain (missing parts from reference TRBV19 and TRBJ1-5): DGGITQSPKYLFRKEGQNVTLSCEQNLNHDAMYWYRQDPGQGLRLIYYSQIVNDFQKGDIAEGYSVSREKKESFPLTVTSAQKNPTAFYLCATTDVKGANQPQHFGDGTRLSIL.

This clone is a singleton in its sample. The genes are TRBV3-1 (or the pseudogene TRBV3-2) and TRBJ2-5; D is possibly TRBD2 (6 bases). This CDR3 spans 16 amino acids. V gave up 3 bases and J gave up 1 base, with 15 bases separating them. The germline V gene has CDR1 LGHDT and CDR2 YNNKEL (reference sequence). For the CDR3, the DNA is TGTGCCAGCAGCCATTCTGATAGCGGAATCCAAGAGACCCAGTACTTC. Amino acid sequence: CASSHSDSGIQETQYF.

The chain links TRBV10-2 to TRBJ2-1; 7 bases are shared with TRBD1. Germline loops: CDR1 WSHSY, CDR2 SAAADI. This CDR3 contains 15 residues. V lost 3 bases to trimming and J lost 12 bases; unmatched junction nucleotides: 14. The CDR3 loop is CASSDSGAIAGGQFF. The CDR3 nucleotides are TGCGCCAGCAGTGATTCCGGGGCTATAGCAGGGGGGCAGTTCTTC.

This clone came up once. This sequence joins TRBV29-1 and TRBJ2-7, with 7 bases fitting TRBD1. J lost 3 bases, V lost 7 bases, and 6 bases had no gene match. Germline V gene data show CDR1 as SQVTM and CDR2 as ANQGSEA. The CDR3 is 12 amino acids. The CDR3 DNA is TGCAGCGCGAGACAGGGAATCTACGAGCAGTACTTC. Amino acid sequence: CSARQGIYEQYF.

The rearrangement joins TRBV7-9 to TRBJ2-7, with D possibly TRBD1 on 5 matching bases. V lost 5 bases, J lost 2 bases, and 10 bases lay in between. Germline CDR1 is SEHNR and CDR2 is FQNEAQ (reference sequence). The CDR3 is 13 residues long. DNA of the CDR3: TGTGCCAGCAGCCTACGACAGCCCTACGAGCAGTACTTC. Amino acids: CASSLRQPYEQYF.

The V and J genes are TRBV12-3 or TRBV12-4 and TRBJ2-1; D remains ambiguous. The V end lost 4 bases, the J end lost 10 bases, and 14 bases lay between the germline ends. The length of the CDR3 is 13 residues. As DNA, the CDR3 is TGTGCCAGCAGTTATGTGGGCCCAGGAGAGCAGTTCTTC. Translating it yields CASSYVGPGEQFF.

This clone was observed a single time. The chain's CDR3 is CASSRQGEVDNQPQHF. Here the CDR3 DNA reads TGTGCCAGCAGCCGACAGGGGGAGGTTGACAATCAGCCCCAGCATTTT. J is TRBJ1-5 and V is TRBV5-5; 9 nucleotides line up with TRBD1. Germline CDR1 reads SGHKS; CDR2 reads YYEKEE (reference sequence). This CDR3 comprises 16 residues. The V gene end was trimmed by 4 bases and the J gene end by 3 bases; junction bases not matched to a gene: 8.

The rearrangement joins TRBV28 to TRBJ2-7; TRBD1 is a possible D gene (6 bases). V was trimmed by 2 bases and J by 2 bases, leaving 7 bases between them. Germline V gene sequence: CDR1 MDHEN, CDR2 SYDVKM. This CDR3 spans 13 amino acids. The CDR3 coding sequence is TGTGCCAGCAGTTTAAGGACAGCCTACGAGCAGTACTTC. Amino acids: CASSLRTAYEQYF.

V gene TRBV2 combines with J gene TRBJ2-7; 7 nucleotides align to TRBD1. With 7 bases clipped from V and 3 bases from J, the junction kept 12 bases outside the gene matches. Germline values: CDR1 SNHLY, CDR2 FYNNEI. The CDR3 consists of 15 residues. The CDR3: CASIAGTVPLYEQYF. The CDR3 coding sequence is TGTGCCAGCATCGCCGGGACAGTTCCACTCTACGAGCAGTACTTC.

For the CDR3, the DNA is TGTGCCAGTAGTCCTCGGACAGGGGATTCACCCCTCCACTTT. It specifies CASSPRTGDSPLHF. The chain joins TRBV19 to TRBJ1-6; 9 bases agree with TRBD1. CDR3 length: 14 amino acids. V lost 5 bases and J lost 8; bases outside the gene matches: 4. Germline V gives CDR1 LNHDA, CDR2 SQIVND (reference sequence).

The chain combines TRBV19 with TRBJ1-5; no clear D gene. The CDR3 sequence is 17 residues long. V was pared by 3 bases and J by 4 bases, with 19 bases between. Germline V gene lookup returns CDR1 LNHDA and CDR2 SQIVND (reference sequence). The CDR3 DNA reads TGTGCCAGTAGTATGTCGAGAACCCCCCGTGGTAATCAGCCCCAGCATTTT. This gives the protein CASSMSRTPRGNQPQHF.

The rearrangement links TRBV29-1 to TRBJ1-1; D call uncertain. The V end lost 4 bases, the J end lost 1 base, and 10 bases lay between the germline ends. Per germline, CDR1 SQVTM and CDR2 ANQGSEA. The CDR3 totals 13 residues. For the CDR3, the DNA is TGCAGCGTTGCCACGGGAGGGAACACTGAAGCTTTCTTT. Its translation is CSVATGGNTEAFF.

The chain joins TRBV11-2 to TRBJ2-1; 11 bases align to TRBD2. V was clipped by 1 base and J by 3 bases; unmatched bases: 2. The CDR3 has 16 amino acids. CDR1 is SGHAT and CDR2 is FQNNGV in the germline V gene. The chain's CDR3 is CASSLVLAGGYNEQFF. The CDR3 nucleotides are TGTGCCAGCAGCTTAGTGCTAGCGGGGGGCTACAATGAGCAGTTCTTC.

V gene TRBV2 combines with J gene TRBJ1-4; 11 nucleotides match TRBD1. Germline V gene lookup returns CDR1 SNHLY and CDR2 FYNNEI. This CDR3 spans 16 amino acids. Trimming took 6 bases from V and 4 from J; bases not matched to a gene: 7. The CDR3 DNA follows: TGTGCCAGCAGCCGGACAGGGGGCGCCTTTAATGAAAAACTGTTTTTT. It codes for CASSRTGGAFNEKLFF.

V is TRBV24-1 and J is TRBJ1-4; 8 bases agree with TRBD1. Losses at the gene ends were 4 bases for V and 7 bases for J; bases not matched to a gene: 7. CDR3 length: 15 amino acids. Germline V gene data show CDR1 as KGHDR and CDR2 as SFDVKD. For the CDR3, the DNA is TGTGCCACCAGTGAGGTGGACAGGGAGGGTGAAAAACTGTTTTTT. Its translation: CATSEVDREGEKLFF.

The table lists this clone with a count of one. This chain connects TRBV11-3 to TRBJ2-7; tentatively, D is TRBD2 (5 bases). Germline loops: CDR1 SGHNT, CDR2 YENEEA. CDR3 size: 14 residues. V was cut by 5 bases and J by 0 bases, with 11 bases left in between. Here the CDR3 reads CASSLTGNSYEQYF. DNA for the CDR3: TGTGCCAGCAGCCTCACCGGGAACTCCTACGAGCAGTACTTC.

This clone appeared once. Here the CDR3 DNA reads TGTGCCAGCAGCACGTACAGGGGCCAGGACACCGGGGAGCTGTTTTTT. Translating gives CASSTYRGQDTGELFF. The chain is built from TRBV7-9 and TRBJ2-2; 7 positions agree with TRBD1. Germline-derived CDR1 and CDR2 are SEHNR and FQNEAQ (reference sequence). Trimming at V came to 5 bases and at J to 3 bases, leaving 9 bases not matched to a gene. The CDR3 is 16 residues long. Full variable domain (outside the CDR3, taken from reference TRBV7-9 and TRBJ2-2): DTGVSQNPRHKITKRGQNVTFRCDPISEHNRLYWYRQTLGQGPEFLTYFQNEAQLEKSRLLSDRFSAERPKGSFSTLEIQRTEQGDSAMYLCASSTYRGQDTGELFFGEGSRLTVL.

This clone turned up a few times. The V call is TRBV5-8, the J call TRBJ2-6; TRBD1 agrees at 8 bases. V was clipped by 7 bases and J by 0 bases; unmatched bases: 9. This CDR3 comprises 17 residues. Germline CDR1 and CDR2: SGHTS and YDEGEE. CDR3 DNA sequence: TGTGCCAGCTGGACAGGGCTACTATTCTCTGGGGCCAACGTCCTGACTTTC. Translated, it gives CASWTGLLFSGANVLTF.

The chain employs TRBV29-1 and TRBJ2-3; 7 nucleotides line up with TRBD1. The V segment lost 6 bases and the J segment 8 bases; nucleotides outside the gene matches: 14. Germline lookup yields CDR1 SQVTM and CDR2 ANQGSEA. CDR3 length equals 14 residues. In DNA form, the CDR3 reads TGCAGCGTCGTCGGGACAGACTCACGGGGTACGCAGTATTTT. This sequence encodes CSVVGTDSRGTQYF.

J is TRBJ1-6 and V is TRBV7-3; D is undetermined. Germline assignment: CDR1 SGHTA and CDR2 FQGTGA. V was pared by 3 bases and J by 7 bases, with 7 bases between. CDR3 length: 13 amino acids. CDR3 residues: CASSLSPNSPLHF. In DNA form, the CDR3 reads TGTGCCAGCAGCTTGTCCCCGAATTCACCCCTCCACTTT.

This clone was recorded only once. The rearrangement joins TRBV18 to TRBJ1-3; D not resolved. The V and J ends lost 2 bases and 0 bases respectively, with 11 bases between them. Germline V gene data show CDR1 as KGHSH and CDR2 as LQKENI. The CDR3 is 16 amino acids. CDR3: CASSPASGSSGNTIYF. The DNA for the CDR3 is TGTGCCAGCTCACCAGCCTCGGGGAGCTCTGGAAACACCATATATTTT.

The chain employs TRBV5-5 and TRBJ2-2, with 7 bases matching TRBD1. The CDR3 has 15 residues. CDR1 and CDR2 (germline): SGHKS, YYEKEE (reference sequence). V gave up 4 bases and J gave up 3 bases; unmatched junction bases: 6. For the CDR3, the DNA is TGTGCCAGCAGCCCACAGGGGTGGGACACCGGGGAGCTGTTTTTT. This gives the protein CASSPQGWDTGELFF.

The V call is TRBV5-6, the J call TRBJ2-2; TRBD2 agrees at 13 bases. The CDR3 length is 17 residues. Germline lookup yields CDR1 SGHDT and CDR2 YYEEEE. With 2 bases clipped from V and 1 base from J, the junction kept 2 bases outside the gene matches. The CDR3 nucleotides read TGTGCCAGCAGCTTCGGACTAGCGGGGGTGAACACCGGGGAGCTGTTTTTT. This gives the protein CASSFGLAGVNTGELFF. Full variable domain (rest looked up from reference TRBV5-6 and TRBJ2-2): DAGVTQSPTHLIKTRGQQVTLRCSPKSGHDTVSWYQQALGQGPQFIFQYYEEEERQRGNFPDRFSGHQFPNYSSELNVNALLLGDSALYLCASSFGLAGVNTGELFFGEGSRLTVL.